These T cell receptor beta chains were read from a single sample in a study of monozygotic twins with inflammatory bowel disease. For each CDR3 protein, TCRdb gives one entry from its re-call of the 5' RACE reads, without DNA. The sample has approximately 330,000 distinct CDR3 sequences. The sample consisted of blood. Receptors were obtained from a human donor with ulcerative colitis or Crohn's disease, or a healthy co-twin of an affected twin (not recorded which). Each CDR3 is given with its conserved first and last residue.

j_call,v_call,cdr3_length,cdr3_aa
TRBJ2-1,TRBV6-2/TRBV6-3,16,CASNPSGGRAGNEQFF
TRBJ2-6,TRBV20-1,16,CSARRISASGANVLTF
TRBJ2-2,TRBV19,14,CASSIDLYTGELFF
TRBJ1-4,TRBV7-8,14,CASSSRGSNEKLFF
TRBJ2-5,TRBV5-1,13,CASSLFLSQTQYF
TRBJ1-5,TRBV30,19,CAWSASFSGGNLGNQPQHF
TRBJ2-2,TRBV6-2/TRBV6-3,14,CASSTLSNTGELFF
TRBJ2-1,TRBV5-1,16,CASSLADRASGNEQFF
TRBJ1-6,TRBV2,15,CASSGTASYNSPLHF
TRBJ2-2,TRBV6-5,14,CASSYSRQRGELFF
TRBJ2-2,TRBV11-2,16,CASSLGEWGFTGELFF
TRBJ1-2,TRBV5-4,14,CASRKDRDGDGYTF
TRBJ2-7,TRBV12-3/TRBV12-4,12,CASSRGRDEQYF
TRBJ2-3,TRBV29-1,13,CSVAPLERDTQYF
TRBJ2-3,TRBV7-2,16,CASSPRDRPNTDTQYF
TRBJ2-1,TRBV5-1,13,CASKIAGGNEQFF
TRBJ2-3,TRBV5-1,16,CASSLGRGAPTDTQYF
TRBJ2-5,TRBV28,16,CASSPRLAGGLETQYF
TRBJ2-1,TRBV20-1,13,CSGTRLTGSEQFF
TRBJ2-3,TRBV12-3/TRBV12-4,15,CASSSASGRTDTQYF
TRBJ1-1,TRBV3-1,14,CASSQSPGDSEAFF
TRBJ2-2,TRBV20-1,15,CSARNWGSATGELFF
TRBJ2-4,TRBV6-6,14,CASQIRDGKNIQYF
TRBJ1-6,TRBV6-5,13,CASSRVKNSPLHF
TRBJ2-1,TRBV3-1,19,CASSQDSFTSSSSYNEQFF
TRBJ1-5,TRBV20-1,14,CSGVRQGNNQPQHF
TRBJ2-1,TRBV20-1,14,CSARRAGYDNEQFF
TRBJ2-1,TRBV20-1,16,CSASALSGGSYNEQFF
TRBJ2-1,TRBV5-1,17,CASSPRILAGDHGEQFF
TRBJ2-1,TRBV14,13,CASSRGPWVEQFF
TRBJ2-2,TRBV19,17,CASSTPGQPANTGELFF
TRBJ1-3,TRBV7-2,14,CASSFTGSGNTIYF
TRBJ2-1,TRBV20-1,12,CSARASTNEQFF